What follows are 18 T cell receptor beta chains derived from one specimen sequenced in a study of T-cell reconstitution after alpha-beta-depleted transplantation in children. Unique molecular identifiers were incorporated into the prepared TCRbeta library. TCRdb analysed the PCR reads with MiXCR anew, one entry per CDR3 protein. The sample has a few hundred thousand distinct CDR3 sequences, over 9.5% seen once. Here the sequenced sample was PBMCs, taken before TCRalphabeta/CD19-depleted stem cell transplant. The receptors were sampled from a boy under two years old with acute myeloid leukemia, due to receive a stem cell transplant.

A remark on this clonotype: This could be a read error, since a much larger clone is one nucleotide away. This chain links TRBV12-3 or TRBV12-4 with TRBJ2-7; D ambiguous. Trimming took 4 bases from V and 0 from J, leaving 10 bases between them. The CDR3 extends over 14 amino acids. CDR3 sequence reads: CASSWFPGSYEQYF. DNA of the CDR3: TGTGCCAGCAGTTGGTTCCCAGGCTCCTACGAGCAGTACTTC.

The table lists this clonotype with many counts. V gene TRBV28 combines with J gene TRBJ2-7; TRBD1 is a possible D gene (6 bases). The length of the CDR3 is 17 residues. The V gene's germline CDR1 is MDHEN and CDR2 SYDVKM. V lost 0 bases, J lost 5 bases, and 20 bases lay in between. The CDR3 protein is CASSLWDISTGPHEQYF. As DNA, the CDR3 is TGTGCCAGCAGTTTATGGGACATTTCGACAGGTCCCCACGAGCAGTACTTC.

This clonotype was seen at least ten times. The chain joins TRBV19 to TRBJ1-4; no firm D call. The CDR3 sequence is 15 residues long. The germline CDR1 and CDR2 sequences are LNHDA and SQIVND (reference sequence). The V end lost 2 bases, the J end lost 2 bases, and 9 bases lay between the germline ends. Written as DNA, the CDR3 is TGTGCCAGTAGTATATGGGGATCGACTAATGAAAAACTGTTTTTT. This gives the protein CASSIWGSTNEKLFF.

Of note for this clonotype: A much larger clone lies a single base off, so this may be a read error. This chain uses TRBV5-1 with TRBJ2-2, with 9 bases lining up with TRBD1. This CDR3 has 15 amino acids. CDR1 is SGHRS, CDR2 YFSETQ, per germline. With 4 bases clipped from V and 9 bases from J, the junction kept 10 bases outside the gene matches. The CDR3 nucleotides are TGCGCCAGCAGCCGGAACGGACAGGGGAGCAGGGAGCTGTTTTTT. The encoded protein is CASSRNGQGSRELFF. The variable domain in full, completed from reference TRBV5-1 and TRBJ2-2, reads KAGVTQTPRYLIKTRGQQVTLSCSPISGHRSVSWYQQTPGQGLQFLFEYFSETQRNKGNFPGRFSGRQFSNSRSEMNVSTLELGDSALYLCASSRNGQGSRELFFGEGSRLTVL.

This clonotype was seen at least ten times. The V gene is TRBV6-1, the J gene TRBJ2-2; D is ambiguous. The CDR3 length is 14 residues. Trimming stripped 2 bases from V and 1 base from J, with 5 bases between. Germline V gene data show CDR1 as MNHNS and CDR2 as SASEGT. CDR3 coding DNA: TGTGCCAGCAGTGAACTCAGGAACACCGGGGAGCTGTTTTTT. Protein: CASSELRNTGELFF.

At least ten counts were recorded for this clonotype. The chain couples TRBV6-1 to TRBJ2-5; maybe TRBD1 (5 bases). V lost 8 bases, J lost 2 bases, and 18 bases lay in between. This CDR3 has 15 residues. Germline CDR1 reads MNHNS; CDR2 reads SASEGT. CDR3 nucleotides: TGTGCCAGCCTCCCCAATGGGGCAGGACAAGAGACCCAGTACTTC. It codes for CASLPNGAGQETQYF.

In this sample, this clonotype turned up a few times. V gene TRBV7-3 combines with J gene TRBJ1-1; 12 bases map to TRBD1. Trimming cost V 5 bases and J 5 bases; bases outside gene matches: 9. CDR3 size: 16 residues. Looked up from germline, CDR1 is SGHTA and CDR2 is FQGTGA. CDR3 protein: CASSPTGTGGRTEAFF. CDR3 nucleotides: TGTGCCAGCAGCCCAACCGGGACAGGGGGCCGGACTGAAGCTTTCTTT.

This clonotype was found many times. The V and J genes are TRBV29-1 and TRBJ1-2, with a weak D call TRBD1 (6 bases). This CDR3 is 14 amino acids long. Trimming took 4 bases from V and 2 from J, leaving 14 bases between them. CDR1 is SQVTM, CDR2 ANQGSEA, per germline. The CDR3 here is CSVGQADDNYGYTF. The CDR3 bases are TGCAGCGTTGGACAGGCCGACGACAACTATGGCTACACCTTC.

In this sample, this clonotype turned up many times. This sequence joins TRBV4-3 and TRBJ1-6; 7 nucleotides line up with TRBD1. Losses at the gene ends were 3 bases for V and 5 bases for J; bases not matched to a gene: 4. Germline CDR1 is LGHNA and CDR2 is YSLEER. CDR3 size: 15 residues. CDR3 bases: TGCGCCAGCAGCCAGGGACAGCGGGATAATTCACCCCTCCACTTT. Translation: CASSQGQRDNSPLHF.

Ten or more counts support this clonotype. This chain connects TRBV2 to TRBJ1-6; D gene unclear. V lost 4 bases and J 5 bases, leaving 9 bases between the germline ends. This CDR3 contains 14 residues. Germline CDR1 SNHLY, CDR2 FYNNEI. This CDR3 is CASSGSLNNSPLHF. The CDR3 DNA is TGTGCCAGCAGTGGGAGCCTGAATAATTCACCCCTCCACTTT.

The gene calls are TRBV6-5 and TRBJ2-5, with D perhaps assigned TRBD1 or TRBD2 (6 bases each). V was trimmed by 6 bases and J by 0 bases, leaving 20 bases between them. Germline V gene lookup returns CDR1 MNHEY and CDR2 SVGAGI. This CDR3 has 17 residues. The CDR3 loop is CASSVGGQGIYQETQYF. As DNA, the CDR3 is TGTGCCAGCAGCGTCGGGGGACAAGGCATCTACCAAGAGACCCAGTACTTC.

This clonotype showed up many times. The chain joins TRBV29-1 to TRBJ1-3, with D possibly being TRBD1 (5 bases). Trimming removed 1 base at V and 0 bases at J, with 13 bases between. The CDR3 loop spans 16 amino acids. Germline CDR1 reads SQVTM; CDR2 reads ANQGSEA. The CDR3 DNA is TGCAGCGTTGAAGGGGTAGCAGGGCCCTCTGGAAACACCATATATTTT. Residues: CSVEGVAGPSGNTIYF. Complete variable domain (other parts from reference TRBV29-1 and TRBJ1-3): SAVISQKPSRDICQRGTSLTIQCQVDSQVTMMFWYRQQPGQSLTLIATANQGSEATYESGFVIDKFPISRPNLTFSTLTVSNMSPEDSSIYLCSVEGVAGPSGNTIYFGEGSWLTVV.

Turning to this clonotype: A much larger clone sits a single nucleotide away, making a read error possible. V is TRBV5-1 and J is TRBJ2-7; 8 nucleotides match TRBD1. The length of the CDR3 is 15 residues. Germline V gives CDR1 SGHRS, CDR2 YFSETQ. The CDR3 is CAGSLTRTGTYEQYF. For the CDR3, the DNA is TGCGCCGGCAGCTTGACCCGGACAGGGACCTACGAGCAGTACTTC.

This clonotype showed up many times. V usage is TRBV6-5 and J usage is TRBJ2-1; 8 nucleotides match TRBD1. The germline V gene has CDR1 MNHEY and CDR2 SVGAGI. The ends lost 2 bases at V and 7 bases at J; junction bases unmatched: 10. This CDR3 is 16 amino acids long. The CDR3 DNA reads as TGTGCCAGCAGTTACCCAAAGCGGACAGGGAGGAATGAGCAGTTCTTC. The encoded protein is CASSYPKRTGRNEQFF.

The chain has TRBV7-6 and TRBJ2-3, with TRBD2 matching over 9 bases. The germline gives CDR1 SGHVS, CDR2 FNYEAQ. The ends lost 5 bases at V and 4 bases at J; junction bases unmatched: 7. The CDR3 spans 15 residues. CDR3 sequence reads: CASSITGTSPDTQYF. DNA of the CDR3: TGTGCCAGCAGCATAACCGGGACTAGCCCAGATACGCAGTATTTT.

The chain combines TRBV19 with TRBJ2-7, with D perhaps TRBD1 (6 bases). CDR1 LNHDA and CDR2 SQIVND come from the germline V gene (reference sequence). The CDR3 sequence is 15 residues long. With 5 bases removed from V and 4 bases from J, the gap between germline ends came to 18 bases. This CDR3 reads CASSDRTVRGYEQYF. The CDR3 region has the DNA TGTGCCAGTAGTGACAGGACAGTCCGAGGGTACGAGCAGTACTTC.

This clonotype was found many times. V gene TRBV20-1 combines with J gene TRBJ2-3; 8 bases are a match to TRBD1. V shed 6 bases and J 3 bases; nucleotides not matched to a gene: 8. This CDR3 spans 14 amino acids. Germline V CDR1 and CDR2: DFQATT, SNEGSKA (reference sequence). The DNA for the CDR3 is TGCAGTGCGATGGACAGGGAAAGTACAGATACGCAGTATTTT. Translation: CSAMDRESTDTQYF.

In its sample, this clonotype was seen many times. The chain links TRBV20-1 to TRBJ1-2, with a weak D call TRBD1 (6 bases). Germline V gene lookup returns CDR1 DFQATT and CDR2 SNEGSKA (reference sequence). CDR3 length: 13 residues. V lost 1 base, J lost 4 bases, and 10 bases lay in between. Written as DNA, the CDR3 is TGCAGTGCTAGAGGGGACACATCCTATGGCTACACCTTC. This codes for CSARGDTSYGYTF.